The 21 T cell receptor beta chains given below trace back to one sample, sequenced in a study of shared clonotypes between healthy human individuals. TCRdb's table, derived via immunoSEQ multiplex PCR, lists solely in-frame clones and lacks some. The table records approximately 2.3 million clones, 85% to 95% of them present only once. Sequencing input: naive CD4+ T cells from PBMCs. Documented subset: CD45RA+ positively selected. These receptors all come from a young man in good health. Some clones in this sample may be carry-over from other donors' samples.

This clone was observed a handful of times. The chain joins TRBV15 to TRBJ1-1, with D perhaps matching TRBD1 (5 bases). From germline, CDR1 is LNHNV and CDR2 YYDKDF (reference sequence). V gave up 0 bases and J gave up 3 bases, with 14 bases separating them. The CDR3 contains 16 residues. CDR3 bases: TGTGCCACCAGCAGAGATCTAAGGGGAGGGTACACTGAAGCTTTCTTT. This sequence encodes CATSRDLRGGYTEAFF.

A word on this clone: The same CDR3 can be traced to other DNA sequences in this sample. This chain connects TRBV5-5 to TRBJ1-1; D remains ambiguous. The length of the CDR3 is 12 residues. Germline lookup yields CDR1 SGHKS and CDR2 YYEKEE (reference sequence). Trimming shortened V by 0 bases and J by 5 bases, and 5 bases separated the two germline ends. CDR3 in DNA: TGTGCCAGCAGCTTGGTGGGGACTGAAGCTTTCTTT. Translated, it gives CASSLVGTEAFF.

CDR3 region: CASSRTGAVGYTF. Here the CDR3 DNA reads TGTGCCAGCTCTCGGACAGGGGCGGTTGGCTACACCTTC. The chain links TRBV2 to TRBJ1-2; 9 positions agree with TRBD1. This CDR3 is 13 amino acids long. Losses at the gene ends were 8 bases for V and 7 bases for J; bases not matched to a gene: 8. Germline assignment: CDR1 SNHLY and CDR2 FYNNEI.

The chain joins TRBV5-6 to TRBJ2-5; 8 nucleotides agree with TRBD2. This CDR3 region has 16 residues. CDR1 is SGHDT, CDR2 YYEEEE, per germline. The J segment lost 5 bases and the V segment lost 5 bases, leaving 14 bases of the junction unmatched. The CDR3 sequence is CASSRQREWRGETQYF. CDR3 sequence (DNA): TGTGCCAGCAGTCGCCAGCGGGAGTGGCGGGGGGAGACCCAGTACTTC.

Comment on this clone: Other DNA variants within this sample encode the same CDR3. This chain connects TRBV20-1 to TRBJ2-3; no reliable D call. CDR1 is DFQATT and CDR2 is SNEGSKA in the germline V gene (reference sequence). The CDR3 spans 11 residues. V shed 6 bases and J shed 2 bases, with 6 bases lying between them. CDR3 loop: CSAQATDTQYF. The CDR3 DNA follows: TGCAGTGCCCAAGCCACAGATACGCAGTATTTT.

This chain connects TRBV29-1 to TRBJ1-1; tentative D call: TRBD1 (5 bases). Germline V gene lookup returns CDR1 SQVTM and CDR2 ANQGSEA. The CDR3 is 14 amino acids. Trimming stripped 7 bases from V and 0 bases from J, with 15 bases between. CDR3 coding DNA: TGCAGCGCTGAGTACGGCAGGGTGAACACTGAAGCTTTCTTT. This gives the protein CSAEYGRVNTEAFF. Supplemented by reference TRBV29-1 and TRBJ1-1, the full variable domain reads SAVISQKPSRDICQRGTSLTIQCQVDSQVTMMFWYRQQPGQSLTLIATANQGSEATYESGFVIDKFPISRPNLTFSTLTVSNMSPEDSSIYLCSAEYGRVNTEAFFGQGTRLTVV.

The chain recombines TRBV27 with TRBJ2-3, with unresolved D. Germline V gene data show CDR1 as MNHEY and CDR2 as SMNVEV (reference sequence). Trimming pared 7 bases from V and 4 bases from J, leaving 12 bases between. The CDR3 sequence is 13 residues long. The CDR3 DNA sequence: TGTGCCAGCAACCCTCGAGAGCCAGATACGCAGTATTTT. The encoded protein is CASNPREPDTQYF.

This clone was counted only a few times. The chain links TRBV30 to TRBJ1-1, with D possibly being TRBD1 (5 bases). The CDR3 length is 11 residues. The germline V and J ends were trimmed by 0 bases and 10 bases, with 9 bases remaining between them. Germline assignment: CDR1 GTSNPN and CDR2 SVGIG (reference sequence). The CDR3 reads CAWSVGQRAFF. Written as DNA, the CDR3 is TGTGCCTGGAGTGTGGGGCAGAGAGCTTTCTTT.

This chain connects TRBV5-4 to TRBJ1-2, with D possibly being TRBD1 (5 bases). V lost 4 bases, J lost 8 bases, and 18 bases lay in between. Germline lookup yields CDR1 SGHNT and CDR2 YYREEE (reference sequence). This CDR3 is 14 amino acids long. This chain's CDR3 is CASSTRDLLRGYTF. The DNA for the CDR3 is TGTGCCAGCAGCACCCGGGACCTCCTTCGAGGCTACACCTTC.

The chain has TRBV5-1 and TRBJ2-5; a possible D gene is TRBD2 (6 bases). The CDR3 length is 15 residues. Germline lookup yields CDR1 SGHRS and CDR2 YFSETQ. Trimming took 0 bases from V and 5 from J, leaving 14 bases between them. CDR3 in amino acids: CASSLGAGSRETQYF. Here the CDR3 DNA reads TGCGCCAGCAGCTTGGGCGCGGGATCGAGGGAGACCCAGTACTTC.

The rearrangement uses TRBV7-2 and TRBJ1-5, with no clear D. Germline V gene sequence: CDR1 SGHTA, CDR2 FQGNSA. V gave up 1 base and J gave up 8 bases, with 9 bases separating them. This CDR3 spans 13 amino acids. CDR3 sequence: CASSLEGPEPQHF. Written as DNA, the CDR3 is TGTGCCAGCAGCTTAGAAGGGCCGGAGCCCCAGCATTTT.

The chain combines TRBV15 with TRBJ2-7, with a possible D match to TRBD2 (5 bases). With 1 base removed from V and 2 bases from J, the gap between germline ends came to 15 bases. This CDR3 contains 16 residues. The germline CDR1 and CDR2 sequences are LNHNV and YYDKDF (reference sequence). The CDR3 nucleotides are TGTGCCACCAGCAGAGGTAGCGAGGTTAGGACCTACGAGCAGTACTTC. Translation gives CATSRGSEVRTYEQYF. Filled out from reference TRBV15 and TRBJ2-7, the complete variable domain reads DAMVIQNPRYQVTQFGKPVTLSCSQTLNHNVMYWYQQKSSQAPKLLFHYYDKDFNNEADTPDNFQSRRPNTSFCFLDIRSPGLGDTAMYLCATSRGSEVRTYEQYFGPGTRLTVT.

This rearrangement joins TRBV4-3 to TRBJ2-7; possibly TRBD2 for D (6 bases). The CDR3 is 16 amino acids. V shed 0 bases and J shed 6 bases, with 18 bases lying between them. The germline V gene encodes CDR1 LGHNA and CDR2 YSLEER. The CDR3 here is CASSQDLGAGSLEQYF. The DNA for the CDR3 is TGCGCCAGCAGCCAAGATCTCGGGGCGGGATCCCTCGAGCAGTACTTC.

J is TRBJ2-7 and V is TRBV6-6, with D tentatively TRBD1 (6 bases). The CDR3 covers 16 residues. With 0 bases removed from V and 1 base from J, the gap between germline ends came to 13 bases. Germline loops: CDR1 MNHNY, CDR2 SVGAGI (reference sequence). CDR3 DNA sequence: TGTGCCAGCAGTTACTCGGCCGTGAGGGGGTCCTACGAGCAGTACTTC. This encodes CASSYSAVRGSYEQYF.

V and J are TRBV6-6 and TRBJ1-3; D unclear. V shed 4 bases and J shed 4 bases, with 5 bases lying between them. Germline values: CDR1 MNHNY, CDR2 SVGAGI (reference sequence). CDR3 size: 12 residues. In nucleotides, the CDR3 is TGTGCCAGCAGTTCCCAGGGAAACACCATATATTTT. As protein: CASSSQGNTIYF.

This clone appeared a single time. The V gene is TRBV18, the J gene TRBJ2-1, with D possibly being TRBD2 (5 bases). The CDR3 loop spans 14 amino acids. In germline, CDR1 is KGHSH, CDR2 LQKENI. V gave up 6 bases and J gave up 4 bases, with 13 bases separating them. CDR3 residues: CASSTLGEYNEQFF. The CDR3 nucleotides read TGTGCCAGCTCCACCCTCGGGGAATACAATGAGCAGTTCTTC.

The chain recombines TRBV27 with TRBJ2-7, with D possibly TRBD2 on 5 matching bases. This CDR3 region has 18 residues. Germline CDR1 MNHEY, CDR2 SMNVEV (reference sequence). V lost 6 bases and J lost 3, with 27 bases in between. In DNA form, the CDR3 reads TGTGCCAGCAGGAAATTGACTGCCCCTCCCCCGGGGTACTACGAGCAGTACTTC. The encoded protein is CASRKLTAPPPGYYEQYF.

This clone was counted once. This rearrangement joins TRBV5-6 to TRBJ2-3; no clear D gene. The germline V gene encodes CDR1 SGHDT and CDR2 YYEEEE. V was clipped by 2 bases and J by 0 bases, with 7 bases between them. This CDR3 contains 14 residues. The CDR3 DNA reads as TGTGCCAGCAGCTTTAGTCCTAGCACAGATACGCAGTATTTT. Its translation is CASSFSPSTDTQYF.

Notes on this clone: The junction departs from the called germline gene at one end, perhaps through a read error. The chain employs TRBV2 and TRBJ2-5; 8 nucleotides align to TRBD1. This CDR3 is 14 amino acids long. The germline gives CDR1 SNHLY, CDR2 FYNNEI. The CDR3 loop reads CAGSRQGPGETQYF. The CDR3 coding sequence is TGTGCCGGCAGTAGACAGGGGCCCGGAGAGACCCAGTACTTC.

The chain recombines TRBV28 with TRBJ2-1; D ambiguous. Germline lookup yields CDR1 MDHEN and CDR2 SYDVKM. The CDR3 runs 13 residues. V dropped 2 bases and J dropped 9 bases, with 11 bases sitting between them. The CDR3 nucleotides read TGTGCCAGCAGTTTAGATGGTCTGGGTGAGCAGTTCTTC. It specifies CASSLDGLGEQFF.

This clone has just one count. The rearrangement uses TRBV6-5 and TRBJ1-2, with D perhaps matching TRBD1 (5 bases). The germline V gene encodes CDR1 MNHEY and CDR2 SVGAGI. The CDR3 is 15 amino acids. Trimming stripped 0 bases from V and 8 bases from J, with 16 bases between. The CDR3 region has the DNA TGTGCCAGCAGTTACTCGGGGCGGGCAGCCGGAGGCTACACCTTC. Residues: CASSYSGRAAGGYTF.